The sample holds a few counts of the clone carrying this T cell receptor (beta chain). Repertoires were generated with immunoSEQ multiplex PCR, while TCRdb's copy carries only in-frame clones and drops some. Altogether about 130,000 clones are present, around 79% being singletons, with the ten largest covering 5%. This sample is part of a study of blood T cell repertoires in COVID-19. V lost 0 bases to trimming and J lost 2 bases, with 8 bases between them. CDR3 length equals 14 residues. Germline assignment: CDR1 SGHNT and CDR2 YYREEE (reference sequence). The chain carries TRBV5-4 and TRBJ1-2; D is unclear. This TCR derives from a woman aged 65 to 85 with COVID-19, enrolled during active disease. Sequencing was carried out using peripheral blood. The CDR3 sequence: CASSLGGENYGYTF. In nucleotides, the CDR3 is TGTGCCAGCAGCTTGGGGGGAGAAAACTATGGCTACACCTTC.